This TCR beta chain is drawn from a study of cytomegalovirus exposure and HLA in healthy donors. Study overall: One earlier analysis, a look at 150 million to 200 million T cells, found approximately 120 million unique TCR beta sequences. Broader study findings: The sole available immune exposure information was CMV serostatus.

The CDR3 is made up of 17 amino acids. Germline trimming cut 6 bases from V and 4 bases from J; bases unmatched to any gene: 10. Per the germline V gene, CDR1 is ENHRY and CDR2 is SYGVKD. Donors sampled were nominally healthy, though unrecorded immune exposures were likely. The PCR employed 60 Vbeta primers together with 13 Jbeta primers. This table comes from immunoSEQ multiplex PCR, and its TCRdb copy is limited to in-frame clones, with some not included. This table holds some 110,000 clones, approximately 82% found once. This clone was counted a few times. Its antigen is still unknown. The chain couples TRBV10-3 to TRBJ2-5; 14 bases line up with TRBD2. This receptor was obtained from a man aged 40-55 years in good health and CMV-seropositive. Sequenced: PBMCs. CDR3 region: CAIRDSGTSGSLETQYF. DNA of the CDR3: TGTGCCATCAGGGACTCCGGGACTAGCGGGAGTTTAGAGACCCAGTACTTC.